The source of this T cell receptor beta chain is a study of blood T cells in healthy people across ages. Comment on this clonotype: The target antigen is unknown.

This CDR3 comprises 13 residues. Per germline, CDR1 GTSNPN and CDR2 SVGIG (reference sequence). The ends were cut back, 1 base at V and 2 bases at J, with 8 bases in the middle. Next came a second PCR, run for about 6 to 11 cycles, which used a sample-barcoded 5' primer along with a J-beta primer mix. MiXCR, run by TCRdb on the 5' RACE reads, gives a single entry per CDR3 protein. The sample lists over 950,000 distinct CDR3 sequences; roughly 51% were seen once. Overall study findings and caveats: Age advanced and TCR beta diversity per million T cells fell, roughly linearly.

The chain couples TRBV30 to TRBJ1-2; no clear D gene. The sequenced material came from blood. The TCR was taken from a woman aged 55-75 years in good health. CDR3 DNA sequence: TGTGCCTGGAGTGCAGCACGGAACTATGGCTACACCTTC. It specifies CAWSAARNYGYTF.